These 32 T cell receptor beta chains came from one sample sequenced in a study of post-analysis software for immune sequencing data. Overall study results and limits: TRBV segments more frequent in patients than in controls numbered a few and included TRBV5-6, TRBV5-1 and TRBV20-1.

Their specific antigens are unknown. Sequencing libraries made from TCR beta cDNA carried unique molecular identifiers. TCRdb recomputed calls from the PCR reads with MiXCR, one row per CDR3 protein. The sample yields 600,000 to 700,000 distinct CDR3 sequences, roughly three fifths seen once. The sequenced sample was blood. The receptors come from a girl aged 2-10 years with multiple sclerosis.

V is TRBV15 and J is TRBJ2-7, with 7 bases lining up with TRBD1. The germline V gene has CDR1 LNHNV and CDR2 YYDKDF (reference sequence). V lost 4 bases and J lost 6; bases outside the gene matches: 9. The CDR3 spans 14 residues. The CDR3 sequence: CATSKRQGGSEQYF. CDR3 bases: TGTGCCACCAGCAAACGACAGGGTGGAAGCGAGCAGTACTTC.

This rearrangement joins TRBV20-1 to TRBJ2-4, with 7 bases fitting TRBD1. Trimming at V came to 1 base and at J to 2 bases, leaving 8 bases not matched to a gene. The V gene's germline CDR1 is DFQATT and CDR2 SNEGSKA (reference sequence). This CDR3 has 16 residues. CDR3 nucleotide sequence: TGCAGTGCTAGAGTCATACGGACAGGCTCCAAAAACATTCAGTACTTC. This sequence encodes CSARVIRTGSKNIQYF.

This clonotype occurred a few times. The rearrangement links TRBV5-1 to TRBJ2-3; D gene ambiguous. V shed 7 bases and J shed 0 bases, with 9 bases lying between them. Per germline, CDR1 SGHRS and CDR2 YFSETQ. This CDR3 spans 13 amino acids. CDR3 sequence reads: CASGQDSTDTQYF. Written as DNA, the CDR3 is TGCGCCAGCGGTCAAGATAGCACAGATACGCAGTATTTT.

The chain uses TRBV10-2 and TRBJ2-7, with 8 bases identical to TRBD2. Trimming took 6 bases from V and 5 from J; bases not matched to a gene: 9. In germline, CDR1 is WSHSY, CDR2 SAAADI. CDR3 length: 14 amino acids. The DNA for the CDR3 is TGCGCCAGCAGCTCGGGGGGGAGGGCCGACGAGCAGTACTTC. Protein sequence: CASSSGGRADEQYF.

The chain joins TRBV11-2 to TRBJ2-5; D call uncertain. Germline CDR1 and CDR2: SGHAT and FQNNGV. Trimming stripped 2 bases from V and 2 bases from J, with 15 bases between. The CDR3 runs 16 residues. The CDR3 coding sequence is TGTGCCAGCAGCTTATCGAGCTCGACGGCACAAGAGACCCAGTACTTC. Translated: CASSLSSSTAQETQYF.

This chain links TRBV4-1 with TRBJ2-5; 10 positions match TRBD2. CDR1 is MGHRA and CDR2 is YSYEKL in the germline V gene. CDR3 size: 18 residues. V lost 3 bases to trimming and J lost 5 bases; unmatched junction nucleotides: 15. DNA for the CDR3: TGCGCCAGCAGCCAGCTCAGCGGGAGGGCCATAGGGGGGGAGACCCAGTACTTC. Amino acid sequence: CASSQLSGRAIGGETQYF.

CDR3 amino acids: CASSSGGAQFF. The CDR3 bases are TGTGCCAGCAGCTCAGGGGGGGCACAGTTCTTC. The J gene is TRBJ2-1, the V gene TRBV6-6; perhaps D is TRBD1 or TRBD2 (7 bases each). Germline CDR1 MNHNY, CDR2 SVGAGI (reference sequence). The CDR3 extends over 11 amino acids. V dropped 6 bases and J dropped 13 bases, with 13 bases sitting between them.

Only one count was recorded for this clonotype. The V and J genes are TRBV7-3 and TRBJ2-7, with D unclear. Trimming cost V 4 bases and J 3 bases, with 10 bases left between them. Germline CDR1 is SGHTA and CDR2 is FQGTGA. The CDR3 contains 13 residues. The CDR3: CASSSPPNYEQYF. As DNA, the CDR3 is TGTGCCAGCAGCTCGCCCCCGAACTACGAGCAGTACTTC.

The rearrangement links TRBV5-1 to TRBJ2-3; D is perhaps TRBD1 or TRBD2 (5 bases each). V dropped 0 bases and J dropped 0 bases, with 14 bases sitting between them. This CDR3 spans 17 amino acids. Germline values: CDR1 SGHRS, CDR2 YFSETQ. CDR3 loop: CASSLVQRGQSTDTQYF. The CDR3 DNA reads TGCGCCAGCAGCTTGGTTCAGAGGGGCCAGAGCACAGATACGCAGTATTTT.

This clonotype was detected only once. The chain couples TRBV5-1 to TRBJ2-1, with TRBD1 identical over 9 bases. Germline V gene lookup returns CDR1 SGHRS and CDR2 YFSETQ. There are 15 residues in the CDR3. V lost 0 bases, J lost 8 bases, and 6 bases stayed unmatched. The CDR3 loop is CASSLGTGEIDEQFF. DNA of the CDR3: TGCGCCAGCAGCTTGGGGACAGGGGAGATCGATGAGCAGTTCTTC.

This chain links TRBV6-5 with TRBJ2-5, with D perhaps TRBD1 or TRBD2 (5 bases each). The germline gives CDR1 MNHEY, CDR2 SVGAGI. This CDR3 comprises 12 residues. Deletions cut 6 bases from V and 3 bases from J, with 8 bases between. This CDR3 is CASRGREETQYF. The CDR3, as DNA: TGTGCCAGCAGGGGACGGGAAGAGACCCAGTACTTC.

V is TRBV6-2 or TRBV6-3 and J is TRBJ1-2; 8 nucleotides match TRBD1. There are 15 residues in the CDR3. Per the germline V gene, CDR1 is MNHEY and CDR2 is SVGEGT. V dropped 2 bases and J dropped 0; count of bases not matched to a gene: 2. The CDR3 is CASSYDRGANYGYTF. CDR3 bases: TGTGCCAGCAGTTACGACAGGGGAGCTAACTATGGCTACACCTTC.

This clonotype was counted between two and nine times. The rearrangement links TRBV7-2 to TRBJ2-3; the D gene is possibly TRBD2 (6 bases). This CDR3 contains 15 residues. Trimming stripped 3 bases from V and 0 bases from J, with 10 bases between. The germline V gene has CDR1 SGHTA and CDR2 FQGNSA. CDR3 protein: CASSLTSSSTDTQYF. CDR3 coding DNA: TGTGCCAGCAGCTTGACTAGTTCTAGCACAGATACGCAGTATTTT. Together with reference TRBV7-2 and TRBJ2-3, the CDR3 gives the full variable domain: GAGVSQSPSNKVTEKGKDVELRCDPISGHTALYWYRQSLGQGLEFLIYFQGNSAPDKSGLPSDRFSAERTGGSVSTLTIQRTQQEDSAVYLCASSLTSSSTDTQYFGPGTRLTVL.

The table lists this clonotype with a few counts. This chain links TRBV6-1 with TRBJ1-2, with D maybe TRBD1 (6 bases). In germline, CDR1 is MNHNS, CDR2 SASEGT. The V and J ends lost 5 bases and 6 bases respectively, with 28 bases between them. CDR3 length equals 18 residues. Written as DNA, the CDR3 is TGTGCCAGCAGTACCTTACCCGGTGGACAGCCGAAGGGGGATGGCTACACCTTC. Its protein is CASSTLPGGQPKGDGYTF.

The gene calls are TRBV12-3 or TRBV12-4 and TRBJ1-1; D not resolved. The CDR3 sequence is 13 residues long. V lost 5 bases and J 1 base, leaving 8 bases between the germline ends. CDR3 region: CASSPPRNTEAFF. The CDR3 DNA sequence: TGTGCCAGCAGTCCTCCGCGGAACACTGAAGCTTTCTTT.

This clonotype was found a few times. The gene calls are TRBV20-1 and TRBJ2-3; D is perhaps TRBD1 (5 bases). This CDR3 contains 15 residues. Trimming cost V 3 bases and J 0 bases, with 13 bases left between them. Germline V CDR1 and CDR2: DFQATT, SNEGSKA (reference sequence). The CDR3 protein is CSASRSQDSTDTQYF. Written as DNA, the CDR3 is TGCAGTGCTAGTCGGTCACAGGACAGCACAGATACGCAGTATTTT.

The gene calls are TRBV7-2 and TRBJ1-2; D is ambiguous. The CDR3 runs 16 residues. Trimming cost V 5 bases and J 9 bases, with 25 bases left between them. Germline V gene sequence: CDR1 SGHTA, CDR2 FQGNSA. The CDR3 DNA sequence: TGTGCCAGCAGCCCGAGTTCTGGACTGCGCGGAGGAAGCTACACCTTC. Translation gives CASSPSSGLRGGSYTF.

The chain has TRBV4-3 and TRBJ1-1; weak D call: TRBD1 (5 bases). CDR1 LGHNA and CDR2 YSLEER come from the germline V gene. Trimming took off 0 bases at V and 4 bases at J, with 9 bases between the two ends. The CDR3 is 14 amino acids. The CDR3 reads CASSQDRDPTEAFF. The CDR3 DNA reads TGCGCCAGCAGCCAAGACAGGGATCCCACTGAAGCTTTCTTT.

The rearrangement uses TRBV20-1 and TRBJ2-3, with D possibly being TRBD2 (6 bases). CDR3 size: 14 residues. Trimming removed 5 bases at V and 8 bases at J, with 20 bases between. In germline, CDR1 is DFQATT, CDR2 SNEGSKA (reference sequence). The CDR3 DNA sequence: TGCAGTGCTGACGGGACTCCCTATCACGCTACGCAGTATTTT. Amino acids: CSADGTPYHATQYF.

The chain couples TRBV9 to TRBJ2-7, with 9 bases fitting TRBD2. The CDR3 has 15 amino acids. V shed 5 bases, J shed 6 bases, and the junction held 12 bases outside the gene matches. Germline CDR1 and CDR2: SGDLS and YYNGEE. The CDR3 reads CASSYSGTSLGEQYF. DNA of the CDR3: TGTGCCAGCAGTTATTCCGGGACTAGCCTCGGCGAGCAGTACTTC. The entire variable domain, with the rest obtained from reference TRBV9 and TRBJ2-7, is as follows: DSGVTQTPKHLITATGQRVTLRCSPRSGDLSVYWYQQSLDQGLQFLIQYYNGEERAKGNILERFSAQQFPDLHSELNLSSLELGDSALYFCASSYSGTSLGEQYFGPGTRLTVT.

Ten or more counts support this clonotype. This rearrangement joins TRBV5-6 to TRBJ2-1, with D perhaps TRBD1 (5 bases). The V gene's germline CDR1 is SGHDT and CDR2 YYEEEE. The CDR3 is 13 residues long. V was shortened by 0 bases and J by 5 bases, with 6 bases between the two germline ends. In DNA form, the CDR3 reads TGTGCCAGCAGCTTGGTGGGGCACAATGAGCAGTTCTTC. Protein: CASSLVGHNEQFF.

The chain recombines TRBV20-1 with TRBJ1-1; 9 bases align to TRBD1. The CDR3 is 15 amino acids. V dropped 4 bases and J dropped 5; count of bases not matched to a gene: 11. The germline CDR1 and CDR2 sequences are DFQATT and SNEGSKA (reference sequence). For the CDR3, the DNA is TGCAGTGCTAAACAGGGGGCGGCCCGGGGGACTGAAGCTTTCTTT. Encoded protein: CSAKQGAARGTEAFF.

The chain recombines TRBV11-2 with TRBJ1-1, with D possibly TRBD1 on 5 matching bases. The CDR3 spans 14 residues. V was shortened by 7 bases and J by 5 bases, with 17 bases between the two germline ends. CDR1 SGHAT and CDR2 FQNNGV come from the germline V gene. The CDR3 protein is CASTRPRVGTEAFF. CDR3 in DNA: TGTGCCAGCACCAGACCCAGGGTAGGAACTGAAGCTTTCTTT.

The chain couples TRBV7-2 to TRBJ1-2, with 7 bases lining up with TRBD1. The CDR3 consists of 18 residues. From germline, CDR1 is SGHTA and CDR2 FQGNSA. V shed 5 bases, J shed 1 base, and the junction held 16 bases outside the gene matches. Here the CDR3 DNA reads TGTGCCAGCAGCCCACAGGGGATACATTCGCATAGTAACTATGGCTACACCTTC. This encodes CASSPQGIHSHSNYGYTF.

The CDR3 spells CASTPVGVSEADTQYF. CDR3 DNA: TGTGCCAGCACTCCAGTGGGGGTCTCGGAAGCAGATACGCAGTATTTT. This chain links TRBV6-5 with TRBJ2-3; D assignment may be TRBD1 or TRBD2 (5 bases each). CDR1 MNHEY and CDR2 SVGAGI come from the germline V gene. This CDR3 comprises 16 residues. V dropped 7 bases and J dropped 4 bases, with 21 bases sitting between them.

This clonotype turned up a few times. V gene TRBV4-1 combines with J gene TRBJ1-2; D possibly corresponds to TRBD1 (5 bases). V was trimmed by 1 base and J by 3 bases, leaving 9 bases between them. This CDR3 has 14 amino acids. Germline values: CDR1 MGHRA, CDR2 YSYEKL. The CDR3 region has the DNA TGCGCCAGCAGCCAAGCTCAGGGATACTATGGCTACACCTTC. The encoded protein is CASSQAQGYYGYTF.

This clonotype has just a few counts. The V and J genes are TRBV9 and TRBJ2-1; D is unresolved. The CDR3 loop spans 13 amino acids. The ends were cut back, 0 bases at V and 3 bases at J, with 4 bases in the middle. Germline CDR1 SGDLS, CDR2 YYNGEE. CDR3 coding DNA: TGTGCCAGCAGCGTAGGTGACTACAATGAGCAGTTCTTC. Amino acids: CASSVGDYNEQFF.

The chain couples TRBV5-1 to TRBJ1-4, with D hard to call. CDR3 length equals 16 residues. Germline CDR1 SGHRS, CDR2 YFSETQ. V lost 0 bases to trimming and J lost 0 bases, with 9 bases between them. CDR3 sequence: CASSLGQIATNEKLFF. Here the CDR3 DNA reads TGCGCCAGCAGCTTGGGGCAGATCGCAACTAATGAAAAACTGTTTTTT.

CDR3 coding DNA: TGTGCCAGCAGTTTCCGGGACGGACTCTCCTACGAGCAGTACTTC. This sequence encodes CASSFRDGLSYEQYF. The rearrangement uses TRBV6-5 and TRBJ2-7, with D possibly being TRBD1 or TRBD2 (5 bases each). The CDR3 sequence is 15 residues long. V shed 4 bases and J shed 0 bases, with 13 bases lying between them. Looked up from germline, CDR1 is MNHEY and CDR2 is SVGAGI.

The chain is built from TRBV5-6 and TRBJ2-1, with TRBD2 matching 7 bases. The V and J ends lost 3 bases and 9 bases, in that order; junction bases with no gene match: 3. The CDR3 contains 12 residues. The V gene's germline CDR1 is SGHDT and CDR2 YYEEEE. The CDR3 here is CASSWGEGEQFF. CDR3 bases: TGTGCCAGCAGCTGGGGGGAGGGTGAGCAGTTCTTC.

The rearrangement links TRBV4-3 to TRBJ2-7; possible D gene TRBD1, 6 bases. This CDR3 is built from 16 residues. Germline V CDR1 and CDR2: LGHNA, YSLEER. V was shortened by 0 bases and J by 0 bases, with 12 bases between the two germline ends. Here the CDR3 reads CASSQEEDRISYEQYF. CDR3 DNA sequence: TGCGCCAGCAGCCAAGAGGAAGACAGGATCTCCTACGAGCAGTACTTC.

V is TRBV7-3 and J is TRBJ2-1; no reliable D call. CDR1 and CDR2 (germline): SGHTA, FQGTGA. V was shortened by 5 bases and J by 2 bases, with 7 bases between the two germline ends. The CDR3 loop spans 13 amino acids. CDR3 protein: CASSLDTYNEQFF. The CDR3, as DNA: TGTGCCAGCAGCCTAGACACCTACAATGAGCAGTTCTTC.